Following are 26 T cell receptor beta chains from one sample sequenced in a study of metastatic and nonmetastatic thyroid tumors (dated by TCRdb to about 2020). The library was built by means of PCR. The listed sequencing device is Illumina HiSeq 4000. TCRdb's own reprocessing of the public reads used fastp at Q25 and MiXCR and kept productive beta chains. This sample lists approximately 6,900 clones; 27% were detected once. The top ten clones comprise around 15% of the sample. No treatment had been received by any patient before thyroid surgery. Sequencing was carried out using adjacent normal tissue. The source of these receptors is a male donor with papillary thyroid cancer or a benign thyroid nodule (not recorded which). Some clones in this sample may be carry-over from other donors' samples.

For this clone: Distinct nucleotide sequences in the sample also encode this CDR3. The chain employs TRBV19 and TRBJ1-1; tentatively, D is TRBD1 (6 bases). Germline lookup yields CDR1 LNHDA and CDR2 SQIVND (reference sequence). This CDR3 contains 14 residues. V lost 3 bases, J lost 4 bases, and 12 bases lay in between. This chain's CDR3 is CASSMRGGGTEAFF. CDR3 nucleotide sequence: TGTGCCAGTAGTATGAGGGGGGGGGGCACTGAAGCTTTCTTT.

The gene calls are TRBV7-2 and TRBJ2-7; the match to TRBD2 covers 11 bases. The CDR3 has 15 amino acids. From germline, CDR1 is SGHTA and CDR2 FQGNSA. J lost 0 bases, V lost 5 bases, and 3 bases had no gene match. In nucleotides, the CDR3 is TGTGCCAGCAGCCTGGGACTAGCGGTCTCCTACGAGCAGTACTTC. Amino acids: CASSLGLAVSYEQYF. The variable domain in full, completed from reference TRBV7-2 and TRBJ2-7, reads GAGVSQSPSNKVTEKGKDVELRCDPISGHTALYWYRQSLGQGLEFLIYFQGNSAPDKSGLPSDRFSAERTGGSVSTLTIQRTQQEDSAVYLCASSLGLAVSYEQYFGPGTRLTVT.

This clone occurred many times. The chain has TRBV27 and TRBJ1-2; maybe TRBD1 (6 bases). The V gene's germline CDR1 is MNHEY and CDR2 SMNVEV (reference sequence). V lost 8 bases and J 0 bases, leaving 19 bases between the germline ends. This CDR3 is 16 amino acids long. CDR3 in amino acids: CASAGTPGHSNYGYTF. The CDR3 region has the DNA TGTGCCAGCGCCGGAACCCCGGGACATTCTAACTATGGCTACACCTTC.

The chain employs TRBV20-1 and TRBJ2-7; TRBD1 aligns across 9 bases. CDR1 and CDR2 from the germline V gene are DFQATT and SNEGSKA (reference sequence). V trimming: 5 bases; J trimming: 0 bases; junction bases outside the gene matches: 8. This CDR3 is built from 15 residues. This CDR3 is CSAPTDRGFSYEQYF. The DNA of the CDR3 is TGCAGTGCTCCTACCGACAGGGGGTTCTCCTACGAGCAGTACTTC.

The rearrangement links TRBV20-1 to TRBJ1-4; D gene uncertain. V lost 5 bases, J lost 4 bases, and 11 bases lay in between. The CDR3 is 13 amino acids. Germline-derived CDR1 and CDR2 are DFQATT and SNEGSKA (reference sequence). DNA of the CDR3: TGCAGTGCTCGGCGGGGTCTTAATGAAAAACTGTTTTTT. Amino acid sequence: CSARRGLNEKLFF.

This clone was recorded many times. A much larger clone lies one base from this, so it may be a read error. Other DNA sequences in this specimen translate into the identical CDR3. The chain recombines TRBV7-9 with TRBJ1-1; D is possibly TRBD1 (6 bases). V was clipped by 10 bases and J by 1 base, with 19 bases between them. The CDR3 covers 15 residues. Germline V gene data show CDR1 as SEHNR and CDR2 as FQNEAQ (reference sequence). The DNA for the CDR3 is TGTGCCACCCCTTCTTCGGGGGCCAGGAACACTGAAGCTTTCTTT. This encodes CATPSSGARNTEAFF. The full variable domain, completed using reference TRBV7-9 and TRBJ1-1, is DTGVSQNPRHKITKRGQNVTFRCDPISEHNRLYWYRQTLGQGPEFLTYFQNEAQLEKSRLLSDRFSAERPKGSFSTLEIQRTEQGDSAMYLCATPSSGARNTEAFFGQGTRLTVV.

This CDR3 is CASSLEQHEQYF. The CDR3 nucleotides read TGCGCCAGCAGCTTGGAACAACACGAGCAGTACTTC. The rearrangement uses TRBV5-1 and TRBJ2-7; D remains ambiguous. Germline CDR1 is SGHRS and CDR2 is YFSETQ. This CDR3 has 12 amino acids. Trimming took 0 bases from V and 5 from J, leaving 6 bases between them.

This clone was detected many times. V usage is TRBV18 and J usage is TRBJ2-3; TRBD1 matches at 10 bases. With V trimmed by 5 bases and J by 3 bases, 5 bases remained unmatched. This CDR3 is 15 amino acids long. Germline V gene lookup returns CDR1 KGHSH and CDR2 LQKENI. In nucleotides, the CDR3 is TGTGCCAGCTCAGCGGGACAGGGGATGACAGATACGCAGTATTTT. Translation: CASSAGQGMTDTQYF.

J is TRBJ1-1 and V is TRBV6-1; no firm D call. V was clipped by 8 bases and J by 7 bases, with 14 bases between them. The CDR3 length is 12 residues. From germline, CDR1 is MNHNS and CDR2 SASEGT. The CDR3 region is CASRNPGVEAFF. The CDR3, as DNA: TGTGCCAGCCGCAACCCCGGGGTTGAAGCTTTCTTT.

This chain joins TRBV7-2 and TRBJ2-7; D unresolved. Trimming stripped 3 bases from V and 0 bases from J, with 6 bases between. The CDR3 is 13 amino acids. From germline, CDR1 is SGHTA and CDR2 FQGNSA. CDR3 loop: CASSFSSSYEQYF. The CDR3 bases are TGTGCCAGCAGCTTCTCTAGCTCCTACGAGCAGTACTTC.

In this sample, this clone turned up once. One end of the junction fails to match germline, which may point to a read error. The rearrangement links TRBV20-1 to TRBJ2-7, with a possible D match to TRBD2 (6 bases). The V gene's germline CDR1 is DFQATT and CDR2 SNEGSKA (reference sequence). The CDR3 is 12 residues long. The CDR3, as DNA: TGCAGTGCTAGCCTCCTAGCGTACGGGCAGTACTTC. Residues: CSASLLAYGQYF.

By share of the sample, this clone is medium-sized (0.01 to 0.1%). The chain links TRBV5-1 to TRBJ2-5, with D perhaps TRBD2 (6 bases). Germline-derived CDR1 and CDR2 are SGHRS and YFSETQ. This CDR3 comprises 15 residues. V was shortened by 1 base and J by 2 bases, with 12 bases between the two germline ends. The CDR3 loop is CASSLLGLVQETQYF. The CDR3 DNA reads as TGCGCCAGCAGCTTGTTGGGACTCGTGCAAGAGACCCAGTACTTC.

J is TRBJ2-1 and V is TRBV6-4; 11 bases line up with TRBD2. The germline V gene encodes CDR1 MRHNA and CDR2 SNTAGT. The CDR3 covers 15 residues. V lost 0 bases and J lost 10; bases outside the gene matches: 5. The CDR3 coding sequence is TGTGCCAGCAGTGACTCGACTAGCGGGATTAACGAGCAGTTCTTC. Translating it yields CASSDSTSGINEQFF.

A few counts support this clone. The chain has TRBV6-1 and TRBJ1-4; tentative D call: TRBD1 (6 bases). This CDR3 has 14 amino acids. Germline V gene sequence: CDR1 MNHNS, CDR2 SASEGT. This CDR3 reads CHDGTYRVGEKLFF. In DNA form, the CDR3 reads TGTCACGACGGTACATACAGGGTCGGCGAAAAACTGTTTTTT.

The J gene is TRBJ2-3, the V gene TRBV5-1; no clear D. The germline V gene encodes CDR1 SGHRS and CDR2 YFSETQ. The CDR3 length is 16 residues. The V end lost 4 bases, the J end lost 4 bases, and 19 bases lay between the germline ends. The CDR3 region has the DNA TGCGCCAGCAGCCCGGAGCAGGTCTCTCGATCAGATACGCAGTATTTT. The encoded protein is CASSPEQVSRSDTQYF.

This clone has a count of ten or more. In nucleotides, the CDR3 is TGTGCCAGTTCGATTACAGGGGAGGATTCACCCCTCCACTTT. This codes for CASSITGEDSPLHF. The chain couples TRBV5-4 to TRBJ1-6, with 7 bases lining up with TRBD1. The trim removed 8 bases at V and 8 bases at J, leaving 10 bases unmatched. The CDR3 length is 14 residues. The V gene's germline CDR1 is SGHNT and CDR2 YYREEE (reference sequence).

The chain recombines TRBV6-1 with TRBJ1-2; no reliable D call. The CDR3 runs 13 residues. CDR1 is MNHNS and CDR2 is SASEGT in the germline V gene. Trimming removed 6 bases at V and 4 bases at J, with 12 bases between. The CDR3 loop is CASSRALLYGYTF. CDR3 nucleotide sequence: TGTGCCAGCAGCCGGGCTTTACTCTATGGCTACACCTTC.

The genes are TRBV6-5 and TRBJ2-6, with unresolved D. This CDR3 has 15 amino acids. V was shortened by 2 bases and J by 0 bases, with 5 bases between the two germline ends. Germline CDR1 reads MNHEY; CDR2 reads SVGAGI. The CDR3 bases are TGTGCCAGCAGTTACGGTGGCTCTGGGGCCAACGTCCTGACTTTC. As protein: CASSYGGSGANVLTF.

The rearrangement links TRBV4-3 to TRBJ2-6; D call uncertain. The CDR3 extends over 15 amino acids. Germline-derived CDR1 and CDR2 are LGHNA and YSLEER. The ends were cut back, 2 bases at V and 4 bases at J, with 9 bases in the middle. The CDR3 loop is CASSQSESGANVLTF. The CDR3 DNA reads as TGCGCCAGCAGCCAATCCGAATCCGGGGCCAACGTCCTGACTTTC.

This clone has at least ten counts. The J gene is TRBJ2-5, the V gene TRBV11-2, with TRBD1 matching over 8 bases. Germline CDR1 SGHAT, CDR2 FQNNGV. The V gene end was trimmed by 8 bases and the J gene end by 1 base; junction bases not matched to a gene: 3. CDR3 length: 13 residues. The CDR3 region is CASGRGRQETQYF. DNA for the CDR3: TGTGCCAGCGGCAGGGGGCGCCAAGAGACCCAGTACTTC. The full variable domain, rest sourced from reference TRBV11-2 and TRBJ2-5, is EAGVAQSPRYKIIEKRQSVAFWCNPISGHATLYWYQQILGQGPKLLIQFQNNGVVDDSQLPKDRFSAERLKGVDSTLKIQPAKLEDSAVYLCASGRGRQETQYFGPGTRLLVL.

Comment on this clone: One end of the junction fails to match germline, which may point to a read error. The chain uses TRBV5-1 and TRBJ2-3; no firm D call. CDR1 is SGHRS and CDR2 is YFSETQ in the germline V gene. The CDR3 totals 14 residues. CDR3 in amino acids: CASSVDGPTDTQYF. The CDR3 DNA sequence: TGCGCCAGCAGCGTGGACGGACCCACAGATACGCAATATTTT.

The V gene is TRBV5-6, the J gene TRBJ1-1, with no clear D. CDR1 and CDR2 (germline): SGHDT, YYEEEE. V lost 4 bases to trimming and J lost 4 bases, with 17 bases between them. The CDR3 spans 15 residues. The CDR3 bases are TGTGCCAGCAGCCCACCGCGCAGGTTGGTCACTGAAGCTTTCTTT. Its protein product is CASSPPRRLVTEAFF. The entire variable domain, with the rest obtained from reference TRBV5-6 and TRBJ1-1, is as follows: DAGVTQSPTHLIKTRGQQVTLRCSPKSGHDTVSWYQQALGQGPQFIFQYYEEEERQRGNFPDRFSGHQFPNYSSELNVNALLLGDSALYLCASSPPRRLVTEAFFGQGTRLTVV.

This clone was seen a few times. The CDR3 DNA reads as TGTGCCAGCAGTTACATCGACAGCCGGAAAACCGGGGAGCTGTTTTTT. Protein product: CASSYIDSRKTGELFF. The rearrangement joins TRBV6-6 to TRBJ2-2; D perhaps matches TRBD1 (5 bases). The V and J ends lost 2 bases and 5 bases respectively, with 15 bases between them. Looked up from germline, CDR1 is MNHNY and CDR2 is SVGAGI (reference sequence). The CDR3 spans 16 residues.

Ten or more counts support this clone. The CDR3 region is CSARGTSNTQYF. CDR3 nucleotide sequence: TGCAGTGCTAGGGGGACTAGCAATACGCAGTATTTT. The chain joins TRBV20-1 to TRBJ2-3; 9 positions agree with TRBD2. CDR3 length equals 12 residues. J gave up 7 bases and V 3 bases, and 2 bases lay outside the gene matches. CDR1 and CDR2 (germline): DFQATT, SNEGSKA (reference sequence).

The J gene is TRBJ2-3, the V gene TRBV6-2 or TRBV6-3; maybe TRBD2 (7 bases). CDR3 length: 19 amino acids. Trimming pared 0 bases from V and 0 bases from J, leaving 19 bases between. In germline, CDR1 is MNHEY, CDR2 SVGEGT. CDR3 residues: CASSYSPTLGGPSTDTQYF. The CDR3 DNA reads TGTGCCAGCAGTTACTCCCCCACTCTGGGGGGGCCCAGCACAGATACGCAGTATTTT.

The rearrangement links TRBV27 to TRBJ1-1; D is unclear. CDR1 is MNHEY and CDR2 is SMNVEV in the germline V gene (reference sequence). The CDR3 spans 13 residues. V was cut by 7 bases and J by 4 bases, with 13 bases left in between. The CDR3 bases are TGTGCCAGCACGCCCCGGGCGGGCACTGAAGCTTTCTTT. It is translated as CASTPRAGTEAFF.